The T cell receptor (beta chain) described here comes from a study of OX40 agonist ivuxolimab in advanced cancers. The overall study: Averaging about 60 years in age, with a range of 23 to 79, the cohort was about 83% male. General study results and limits: Fewer expanded clones were found on average in CD4+ than in CD8+ T cells.

Autoimmune disease history or systemic immunosuppression excluded patients. Drawing of blood for sampling happened at baseline, at cycle 4 day 1, and at cycle 7 day 1. Libraries were prepared by immunoSEQ multiplex PCR; TCRdb keeps only in-frame clonotypes and omits some of them. There are 65,000 to 70,000 clones in the sample; roughly 89% occur only once, and over 9.5% lies in the top ten. V lost 4 bases and J lost 3; bases outside the gene matches: 8. This CDR3 contains 15 residues. The V gene's germline CDR1 is SGDLS and CDR2 YYNGEE. Of note for this clone: The antigen is not known.

Here the sequenced sample was CD4+ or CD8+ T cells sorted from blood, taken in a trial of the OX40 agonist ivuxolimab. The sequence was obtained from an adult with an advanced solid tumor such as melanoma, head and neck, liver or kidney cancer. The gene calls are TRBV9 and TRBJ2-7, with TRBD1 identical over 9 bases. CDR3 nucleotide sequence: TGTGCCAGCAGCATAGGGACAGGGCCGCTCTACGAGCAGTACTTC. Protein: CASSIGTGPLYEQYF.